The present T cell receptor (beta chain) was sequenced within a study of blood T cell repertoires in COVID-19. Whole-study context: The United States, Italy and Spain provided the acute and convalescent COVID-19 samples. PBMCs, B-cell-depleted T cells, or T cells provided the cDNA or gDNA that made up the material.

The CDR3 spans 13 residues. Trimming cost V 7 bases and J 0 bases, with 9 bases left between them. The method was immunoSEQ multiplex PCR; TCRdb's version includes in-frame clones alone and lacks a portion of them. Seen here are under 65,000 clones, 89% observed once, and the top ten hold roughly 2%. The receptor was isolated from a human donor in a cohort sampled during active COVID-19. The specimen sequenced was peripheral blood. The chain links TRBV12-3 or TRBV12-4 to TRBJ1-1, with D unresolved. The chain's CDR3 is CASIGGMNTEAFF. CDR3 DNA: TGTGCCAGCATCGGCGGTATGAACACTGAAGCTTTCTTT.